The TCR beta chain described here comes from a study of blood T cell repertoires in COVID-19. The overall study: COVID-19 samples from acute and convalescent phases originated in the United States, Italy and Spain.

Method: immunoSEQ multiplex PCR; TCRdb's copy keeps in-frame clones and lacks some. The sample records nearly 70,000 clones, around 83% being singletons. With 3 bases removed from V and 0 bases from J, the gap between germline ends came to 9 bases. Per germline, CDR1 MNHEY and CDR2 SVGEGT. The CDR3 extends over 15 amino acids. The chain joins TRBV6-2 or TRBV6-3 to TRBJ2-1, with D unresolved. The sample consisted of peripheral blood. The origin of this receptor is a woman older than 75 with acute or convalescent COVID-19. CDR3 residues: CASSYVPSSYNEQFF. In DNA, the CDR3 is TGTGCCAGCAGTTATGTCCCTAGCTCCTACAATGAGCAGTTCTTC.